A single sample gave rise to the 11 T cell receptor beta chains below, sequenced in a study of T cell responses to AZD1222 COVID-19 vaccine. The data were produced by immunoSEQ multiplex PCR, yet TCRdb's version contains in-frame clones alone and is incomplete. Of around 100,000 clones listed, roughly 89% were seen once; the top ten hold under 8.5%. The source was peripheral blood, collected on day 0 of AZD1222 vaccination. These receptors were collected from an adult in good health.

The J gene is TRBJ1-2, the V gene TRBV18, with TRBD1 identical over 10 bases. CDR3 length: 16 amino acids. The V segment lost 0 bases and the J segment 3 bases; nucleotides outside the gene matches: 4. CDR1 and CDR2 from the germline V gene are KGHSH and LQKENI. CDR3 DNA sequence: TGTGCCAGCTCACCACCTCTGACAGGGGGCTACTATGGCTACACCTTC. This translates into CASSPPLTGGYYGYTF. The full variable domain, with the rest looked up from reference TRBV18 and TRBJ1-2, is NAGVMQNPRHLVRRRGQEARLRCSPMKGHSHVYWYRQLPEEGLKFMVYLQKENIIDESGMPKERFSAEFPKEGPSILRIQQVVRGDSAAYFCASSPPLTGGYYGYTFGSGTRLTVV.

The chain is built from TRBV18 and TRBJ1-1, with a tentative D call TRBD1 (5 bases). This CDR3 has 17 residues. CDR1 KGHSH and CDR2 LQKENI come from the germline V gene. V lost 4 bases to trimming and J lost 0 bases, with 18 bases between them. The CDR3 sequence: CASSRNPKTAMNTEAFF. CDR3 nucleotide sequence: TGTGCCAGCTCACGGAACCCTAAGACAGCCATGAACACTGAAGCTTTCTTT.

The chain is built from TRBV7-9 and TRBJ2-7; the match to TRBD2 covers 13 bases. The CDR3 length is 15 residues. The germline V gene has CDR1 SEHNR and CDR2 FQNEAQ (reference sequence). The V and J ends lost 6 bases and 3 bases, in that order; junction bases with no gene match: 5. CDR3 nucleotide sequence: TGTGCCAGCAGTCAACTAGCGGGGGGGAGCTACGAGCAGTACTTC. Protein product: CASSQLAGGSYEQYF.

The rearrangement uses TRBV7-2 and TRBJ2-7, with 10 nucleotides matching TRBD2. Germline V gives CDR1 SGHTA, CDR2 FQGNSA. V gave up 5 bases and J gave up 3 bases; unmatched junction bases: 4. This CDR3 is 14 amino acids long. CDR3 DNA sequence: TGTGCCAGCAGCAGCACTAGCGGGAACTACGAGCAGTACTTC. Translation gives CASSSTSGNYEQYF.

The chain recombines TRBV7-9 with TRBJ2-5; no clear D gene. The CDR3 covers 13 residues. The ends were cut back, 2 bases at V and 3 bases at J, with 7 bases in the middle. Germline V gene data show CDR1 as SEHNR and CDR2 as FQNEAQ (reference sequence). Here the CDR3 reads CASSLYLEETQYF. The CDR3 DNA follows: TGTGCCAGCAGCTTATACCTGGAAGAGACCCAGTACTTC.

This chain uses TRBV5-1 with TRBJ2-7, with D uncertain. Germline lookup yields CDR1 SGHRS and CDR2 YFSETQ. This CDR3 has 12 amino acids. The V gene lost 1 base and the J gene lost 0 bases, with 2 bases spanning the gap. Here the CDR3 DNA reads TGCGCCAGCAGCTTGAGCTCCTACGAGCAGTACTTC. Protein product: CASSLSSYEQYF.

CDR3 nucleotide sequence: TGTGCCAGCAGTTCAGGGTACGAGCAGTACTTC. Its protein product is CASSSGYEQYF. The chain recombines TRBV12-3 or TRBV12-4 with TRBJ2-7, with a possible D match to TRBD1 (5 bases). This CDR3 comprises 11 residues. Trimming left V 4 bases short and J 4 bases short, with 5 bases between.

CDR3 sequence reads: CASTEDPIRTQYF. CDR3 bases: TGTGCCAGTACCGAAGACCCGATCCGAACGCAGTATTTT. The rearrangement joins TRBV19 to TRBJ2-3; D is unresolved. Trimming pared 7 bases from V and 9 bases from J, leaving 17 bases between. CDR3 length: 13 residues. CDR1 is LNHDA and CDR2 is SQIVND in the germline V gene (reference sequence).

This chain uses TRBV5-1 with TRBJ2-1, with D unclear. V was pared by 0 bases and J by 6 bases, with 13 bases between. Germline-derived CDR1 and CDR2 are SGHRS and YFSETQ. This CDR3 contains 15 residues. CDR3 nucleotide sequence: TGCGCCAGCAGCTTGGCCACGACACCACCCAATGAGCAGTTCTTC. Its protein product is CASSLATTPPNEQFF. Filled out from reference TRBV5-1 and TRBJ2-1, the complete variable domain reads KAGVTQTPRYLIKTRGQQVTLSCSPISGHRSVSWYQQTPGQGLQFLFEYFSETQRNKGNFPGRFSGRQFSNSRSEMNVSTLELGDSALYLCASSLATTPPNEQFFGPGTRLTVL.

The CDR3 reads CASSPQGEQYF. The DNA of the CDR3 is TGTGCCAGCAGTCCCCAGGGCGAGCAGTACTTC. The genes are TRBV6-5 and TRBJ2-7, with D possibly matching TRBD1 (5 bases). Germline loops: CDR1 MNHEY, CDR2 SVGAGI. V gave up 5 bases and J gave up 6 bases, with 8 bases separating them. CDR3 length: 11 residues.

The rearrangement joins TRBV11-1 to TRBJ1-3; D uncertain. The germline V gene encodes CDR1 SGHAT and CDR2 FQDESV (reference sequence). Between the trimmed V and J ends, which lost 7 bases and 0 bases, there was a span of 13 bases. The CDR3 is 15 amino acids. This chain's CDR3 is CASTPGRNSGNTIYF. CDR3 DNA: TGTGCCAGCACCCCTGGACGGAACTCTGGAAACACCATATATTTT.